This T cell receptor beta chain comes out of a study of lymphopenia after photon versus proton radiotherapy. Study results and caveats: Post-nadir TCR diversity decline inversely tracked overall survival among those who died. Photon-treated patients lost naive T cells and TCR diversity; proton-treated stayed stable. Oligoclonal CD8+ Temra expansion after nadir drove photon patients' diversity drop.

Assay: immunoSEQ multiplex PCR; the TCRdb copy retains only in-frame clones and omits some. The sample yields some 38,000 clones, about 93% seen once. On this clone: The antigen is undetermined.

There are 16 residues in the CDR3. The V end lost 3 bases, the J end lost 2 bases, and 14 bases lay between the germline ends. Germline CDR1 MNHEY, CDR2 SVGAGI. The specimen comprised peripheral blood, sampled from a patient treated with photon-based radiotherapy. This receptor was identified in a man between 60 and 75 years old with cholangiocarcinoma. This chain connects TRBV6-5 to TRBJ2-1; weak D call: TRBD1 (6 bases). CDR3 region: CASSYTMGAAYNEQFF. CDR3 bases: TGTGCCAGCAGTTATACGATGGGGGCAGCCTACAATGAGCAGTTCTTC.